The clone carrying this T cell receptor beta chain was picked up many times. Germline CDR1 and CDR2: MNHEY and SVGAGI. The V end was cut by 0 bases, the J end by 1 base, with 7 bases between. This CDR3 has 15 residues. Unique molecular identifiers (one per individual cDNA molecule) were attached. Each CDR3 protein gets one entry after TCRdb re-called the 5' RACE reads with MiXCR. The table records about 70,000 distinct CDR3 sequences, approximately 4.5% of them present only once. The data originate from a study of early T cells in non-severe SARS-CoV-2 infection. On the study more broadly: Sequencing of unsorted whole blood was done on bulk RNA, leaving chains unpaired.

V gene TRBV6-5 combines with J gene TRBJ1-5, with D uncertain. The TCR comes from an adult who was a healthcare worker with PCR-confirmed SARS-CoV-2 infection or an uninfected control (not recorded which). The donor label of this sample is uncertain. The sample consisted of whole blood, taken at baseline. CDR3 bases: TGTGCCAGCAGTTACTCGACGGCGAGCAATCAGCCCCAGCATTTT. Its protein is CASSYSTASNQPQHF.